Below are 23 T cell receptor beta chains sequenced from a single sample in a study of T cells after yellow fever vaccination. TCRdb itself ran the 5' RACE reads through MiXCR, one entry per CDR3 protein. The sample comprises under 550,000 distinct CDR3 sequences, about a fifth of which are singletons, and around 17% rests with the top ten. Source: PBMCs, taken more than 20 days after the first yellow fever vaccination. The receptors shown here come from a man aged 18-30 years who received the YFV17D yellow fever vaccine.

The rearrangement joins TRBV24-1 to TRBJ2-1; no clear D. The V end was cut by 4 bases, the J end by 4 bases, with 10 bases between. CDR3 size: 14 residues. Germline V gene data show CDR1 as KGHDR and CDR2 as SFDVKD. In DNA form, the CDR3 reads TGTGCCACCAGTGACGAGAGACCTTACAATGAGCAGTTCTTC. Translated, it gives CATSDERPYNEQFF.

The genes are TRBV15 and TRBJ2-1; possible D gene TRBD2, 6 bases. Germline V gene data show CDR1 as LNHNV and CDR2 as YYDKDF (reference sequence). Trimming took off 5 bases at V and 6 bases at J, with 17 bases between the two ends. The CDR3 has 15 residues. CDR3 DNA sequence: TGTGCCACCAGCTCTCCCGGGACTGGGGGCAATGAGCAGTTCTTC. It specifies CATSSPGTGGNEQFF. Full variable domain (remainder filled in from reference TRBV15 and TRBJ2-1): DAMVIQNPRYQVTQFGKPVTLSCSQTLNHNVMYWYQQKSSQAPKLLFHYYDKDFNNEADTPDNFQSRRPNTSFCFLDIRSPGLGDTAMYLCATSSPGTGGNEQFFGPGTRLTVL.

The J gene is TRBJ1-1, the V gene TRBV4-3; possible D gene TRBD1, 5 bases. CDR3 length: 16 amino acids. Between the trimmed V and J ends, which lost 4 bases and 5 bases, there was a span of 20 bases. The germline CDR1 and CDR2 sequences are LGHNA and YSLEER. CDR3 in DNA: TGCGCCAGCAGCCCATGGGGGGGAGGGGACTCAACTGAAGCTTTCTTT. It codes for CASSPWGGGDSTEAFF.

This chain connects TRBV7-9 to TRBJ2-3, with D perhaps TRBD2 (6 bases). Trimming cost V 1 base and J 0 bases, with 11 bases left between them. CDR3 length equals 16 residues. From germline, CDR1 is SEHNR and CDR2 FQNEAQ (reference sequence). The CDR3 nucleotides are TGTGCCAGCAGCTTAGTTCTAGGGACTAGCACAGATACGCAGTATTTT. Its translation is CASSLVLGTSTDTQYF.

The chain has TRBV21-1 and TRBJ1-5. TRBV21-1 is given as a pseudogene. This CDR3 spans 13 amino acids. The CDR3 DNA follows: TGTGCCAGCAAGAGTCCTCGGCAGCGGCCCCAGCATTTT. Translating it yields CASKSPRQRPQHF.

V is TRBV6-5 and J is TRBJ2-1, with TRBD1 as a possible D gene (5 bases). This CDR3 spans 18 amino acids. The germline CDR1 and CDR2 sequences are MNHEY and SVGAGI. Trimming shortened V by 0 bases and J by 14 bases, and 29 bases separated the two germline ends. The chain's CDR3 is CASSYSRWGGSGLPREFF. DNA for the CDR3: TGTGCCAGCAGTTACTCGAGGTGGGGTGGTTCAGGGCTCCCCCGAGAGTTCTTC.

The chain carries TRBV15 and TRBJ1-2, with no clear D. Germline CDR1 is LNHNV and CDR2 is YYDKDF (reference sequence). The CDR3 has 17 residues. Trimming cost V 0 bases and J 0 bases, with 14 bases left between them. In nucleotides, the CDR3 is TGTGCCACCAGCAGAGATCCCGCGACACTCACTAACTATGGCTACACCTTC. Amino acids: CATSRDPATLTNYGYTF.

This clonotype was detected a few times. This chain connects TRBV5-1 to TRBJ1-1; weak D call: TRBD1 (6 bases). Germline-derived CDR1 and CDR2 are SGHRS and YFSETQ. The CDR3 covers 16 residues. Trimming pared 5 bases from V and 1 base from J, leaving 18 bases between. CDR3 sequence (DNA): TGCGCCAGCAGGAGGGGGTTAGATTGGGCGAACACTGAAGCTTTCTTT. Amino acids: CASRRGLDWANTEAFF.

This rearrangement joins TRBV5-6 to TRBJ2-7, with D perhaps TRBD1 (6 bases). The CDR3 spans 13 residues. V gave up 4 bases and J gave up 2 bases, with 10 bases separating them. Germline CDR1 SGHDT, CDR2 YYEEEE. CDR3 bases: TGTGCCAGCAGCATCGGACAGACCTACGAGCAGTACGTC. Amino acid sequence: CASSIGQTYEQYV.

V gene TRBV5-5 combines with J gene TRBJ2-7; D remains ambiguous. Between the trimmed V and J ends, which lost 0 bases and 6 bases, there was a span of 7 bases. Germline CDR1 reads SGHKS; CDR2 reads YYEKEE (reference sequence). CDR3 length equals 12 residues. CDR3 sequence: CASSLDPVEQYF. The CDR3 DNA reads as TGTGCCAGCAGCTTGGATCCGGTCGAGCAGTACTTC. Based on the CDR3 plus reference TRBV5-5 and TRBJ2-7, the full variable domain is DAGVTQSPTHLIKTRGQQVTLRCSPISGHKSVSWYQQVLGQGPQFIFQYYEKEERGRGNFPDRFSARQFPNYSSELNVNALLLGDSALYLCASSLDPVEQYFGPGTRLTVT.

The V gene is TRBV15, the J gene TRBJ2-1, with no clear D. Per the germline V gene, CDR1 is LNHNV and CDR2 is YYDKDF (reference sequence). This CDR3 has 14 amino acids. The V and J ends lost 3 bases and 6 bases respectively, with 12 bases between them. CDR3 sequence: CATSRFPGGNEQFF. CDR3 bases: TGTGCCACCAGCAGGTTCCCTGGCGGCAATGAGCAGTTCTTC.

V usage is TRBV5-1 and J usage is TRBJ1-2; 8 bases match TRBD1. The V gene's germline CDR1 is SGHRS and CDR2 YFSETQ. This CDR3 region has 14 residues. V lost 3 bases, J lost 5 bases, and 6 bases stayed unmatched. The CDR3 bases are TGCGCCAGCAGCTCACAGGGGGTCGGGTATGGCTACACCTTC. It translates to CASSSQGVGYGYTF.

This clonotype occurred a few times. The gene calls are TRBV5-1 and TRBJ2-3; D unclear. CDR1 and CDR2 (germline): SGHRS, YFSETQ. This CDR3 region has 14 residues. V lost 2 bases and J lost 0, with 7 bases in between. In DNA, the CDR3 is TGCGCCAGCAGCTTTGGACCGAGCACAGATACGCAGTATTTT. Translated: CASSFGPSTDTQYF.

J is TRBJ2-1 and V is TRBV11-1; D is undetermined. V lost 5 bases and J 3 bases, leaving 5 bases between the germline ends. Germline V gives CDR1 SGHAT, CDR2 FQDESV (reference sequence). The CDR3 is 12 residues long. The CDR3 is CASSLYYNEQFF. The CDR3 DNA follows: TGTGCCAGCAGCCTTTACTACAATGAGCAGTTCTTC.

This chain joins TRBV12-3 or TRBV12-4 and TRBJ1-1; 7 bases are shared with TRBD1. The CDR3 runs 14 residues. V lost 2 bases and J lost 7; bases outside the gene matches: 7. CDR3 sequence reads: CASSLRTGSDEAFF. CDR3 DNA: TGTGCCAGCAGTTTACGGACAGGTTCGGATGAAGCTTTCTTT.

CDR3 nucleotides: TGTGCCAGCAGTTACGGCAGGACAGATACGCAGTATTTT. Its protein product is CASSYGRTDTQYF. The gene calls are TRBV6-2 or TRBV6-3 and TRBJ2-3; D is unclear. This CDR3 has 13 residues. V was shortened by 2 bases and J by 3 bases, with 6 bases between the two germline ends. In germline, CDR1 is MNHEY, CDR2 SVGEGT.

The rearrangement links TRBV9 to TRBJ2-1, with D hard to call. CDR1 is SGDLS and CDR2 is YYNGEE in the germline V gene. Trimming pared 3 bases from V and 4 bases from J, leaving 14 bases between. The CDR3 runs 15 residues. CDR3 loop: CASSEGNSLYNEQFF. In DNA, the CDR3 is TGTGCCAGCAGCGAGGGTAACAGCCTTTACAATGAGCAGTTCTTC.

Only a few counts were recorded for this clonotype. The CDR3 protein is CASSFAIGELFF. The CDR3 region has the DNA TGTGCCAGCAGCTTTGCGATCGGGGAGCTGTTTTTT. The chain employs TRBV7-9 and TRBJ2-2; no clear D gene. There are 12 residues in the CDR3. Germline lookup yields CDR1 SEHNR and CDR2 FQNEAQ (reference sequence). The germline V and J ends were trimmed by 3 bases and 7 bases, with 6 bases remaining between them.

This clonotype was recorded at least ten times. The rearrangement uses TRBV7-6 and TRBJ2-1; D remains ambiguous. The CDR3 is 11 amino acids. CDR1 is SGHVS and CDR2 is FNYEAQ in the germline V gene. V gave up 6 bases and J gave up 7 bases, with 7 bases separating them. CDR3 nucleotides: TGTGCCAGCAGTCGGCGTAATGAGCAGTTCTTC. As protein: CASSRRNEQFF.

This clonotype was seen many times. The chain carries TRBV5-1 and TRBJ2-7; no clear D. The V gene lost 4 bases and the J gene lost 3 bases, with 5 bases spanning the gap. The CDR3 totals 11 residues. The germline CDR1 and CDR2 sequences are SGHRS and YFSETQ. As DNA, the CDR3 is TGCGCCAGCAGCGAAGACTACGAGCAGTACTTC. Translating gives CASSEDYEQYF.

The chain couples TRBV4-1 to TRBJ2-2; 8 bases fit TRBD1. Germline trimming cut 4 bases from V and 4 bases from J; bases unmatched to any gene: 5. The CDR3 is made up of 15 amino acids. From germline, CDR1 is MGHRA and CDR2 YSYEKL. CDR3 sequence reads: CASSLGTGRTGELFF. The CDR3 DNA reads as TGCGCCAGCAGCCTCGGGACAGGACGCACCGGGGAGCTGTTTTTT.

The gene calls are TRBV20-1 and TRBJ1-4; perhaps TRBD1 as D (5 bases). The germline V and J ends were trimmed by 3 bases and 7 bases, with 9 bases remaining between them. The CDR3 extends over 12 amino acids. Germline V lookup: CDR1 DFQATT, CDR2 SNEGSKA (reference sequence). The CDR3 loop reads CSASSGIEKLFF. The DNA for the CDR3 is TGCAGTGCTAGTTCAGGGATTGAAAAACTGTTTTTT.

The chain uses TRBV20-1 and TRBJ2-5, with 8 bases aligning to TRBD1. The CDR3 covers 15 residues. Germline CDR1 DFQATT, CDR2 SNEGSKA (reference sequence). J was trimmed by 4 bases and V by 2 bases; bases with no gene match: 9. The CDR3 nucleotides are TGCAGTGCTAGACCATATCAGGGGGCAGGAGAGACCCAGTACTTC. It translates to CSARPYQGAGETQYF.